The rows below give T cell receptor beta chains drawn from one sample of a study of T cell repertoires in cytomegalovirus infection. TCRdb reprocessed the reads via MiXCR and lists one record per CDR3 protein. The table lists about 570,000 distinct CDR3 sequences, around 40% of them singletons. These TCRs are of unknown antigen specificity. The source material was cultured PBMCs, sampled from culture after CMV antigen stimulation. The receptors were sampled from a human donor in good health (CMV status not recorded). Some clones in this sample may be carry-over from other donors' samples. Both conserved end residues are part of each CDR3. D genes are given only for firm matches. Only some rows state a clone size, as once, few, many or a class for expanded clones.

TRBJ2-2	TRBD2	TRBV27	-	TGTGCCAGCAGTTTAGGCGGGACTAGCGGGAGAACCGGGGAGCTGTTTTTT	CASSLGGTSGRTGELFF
TRBJ2-5	TRBD2	TRBV7-9	few	TGTGCCAGCAGCTTAGGGACTAGCCAAGAGACCCAGTACTTC	CASSLGTSQETQYF
TRBJ1-2	-	TRBV19	few	TGTGCCAGTAGTATCGGGTCAGAGGATGGCTACACCTTC	CASSIGSEDGYTF
TRBJ1-1	-	TRBV19	few	TGTGCCAGTAGTGACATAGAGATGAACACTGAAGCTTTCTTT	CASSDIEMNTEAFF
TRBJ2-7	-	TRBV28	-	TGTGCCAGCAGAATTAAAGGCCGGGACTCTCAGTACTTC	CASRIKGRDSQYF
TRBJ1-4	-	TRBV2	-	TGTGCCAGCAGTGAAACACGTAATGAAAAACTGTTTTTT	CASSETRNEKLFF
TRBJ2-5	-	TRBV7-2	few	TGTGCCAGCAGCAGATATTCGGTGGTGGAGACCCAGTACTTC	CASSRYSVVETQYF
TRBJ1-1	-	TRBV7-2	-	TGTGCCAGCAGCTCGACGCCCGCGAACACTGAAGCTTTCTTT	CASSSTPANTEAFF
TRBJ2-5	-	TRBV6-2/TRBV6-3	many	TGTGCCAGCAGTTACGGGGAGACCCAGTACTTC	CASSYGETQYF
TRBJ2-7	TRBD2	TRBV20-1	-	TGCAGTGCCGGGTCGGGGGGGGCCTCCTACGAGCAGTACTTC	CSAGSGGASYEQYF
TRBJ1-4	-	TRBV7-2	-	TGTGCCAGCAGCAGAACAGGGTTAGAAAAACTGTTTTTT	CASSRTGLEKLFF
TRBJ2-7	-	TRBV7-2	-	TGTGCCAGCAGCTTACGTGGGGAAGGTTTCTACGAGCAGTACTTC	CASSLRGEGFYEQYF
TRBJ2-3	TRBD2	TRBV6-1	-	TGTGCCGTGCTTGGGAGGGAGAGGGGCACAGATACGCAGTATTTT	CAVLGRERGTDTQYF
TRBJ2-1	TRBD1	TRBV20-1	-	TGCAGTGCTAGGGAGACAGGGGCGAGTTCGTGGGACAATGAGCAGTTCTTC	CSARETGASSWDNEQFF
TRBJ2-1	-	TRBV7-2	many	TGTGCCAGCAGCTTACGGACGGGACTGGAAAACAATGAGCAGTTCTTC	CASSLRTGLENNEQFF
TRBJ2-5	TRBD2	TRBV15	-	TGTGCCACCAGCGGTCAGCGGGGGGGCTGGCAAGAGACCCAGTACTTC	CATSGQRGGWQETQYF
TRBJ2-7	-	TRBV20-1	-	TGCAGTGCTAGTGGGGCACAGGCGGGCCAATACGAGCAGTACTTC	CSASGAQAGQYEQYF
TRBJ1-2	TRBD1	TRBV13	-	TGTGCCAGCAGCCGCCGGGACAGGTATGGCTACACCTTC	CASSRRDRYGYTF
TRBJ2-5	TRBD2	TRBV11-2	-	TGTGCCAGCAGAATGGTGTTTCGGGGGGAAAAAGAGACCCAGTACTTC	CASRMVFRGEKETQYF
TRBJ2-2	TRBD2	TRBV6-2/TRBV6-3	many	TGTGCCACCGCAAAGAGCGGGAGGAGGGGTAACACCGGGGAGCTGTTTTTT	CATAKSGRRGNTGELFF
TRBJ2-5	TRBD1	TRBV6-1	-	TGTGCCAGCAGTCGGGCAGGGGGTTATCAAGAGACCCAGTACTTC	CASSRAGGYQETQYF
TRBJ1-3	-	TRBV7-6	-	TGTGCCAGCAGCTTAGAGGGTAATCCTGGAAACACCATATATTTT	CASSLEGNPGNTIYF
TRBJ2-7	-	TRBV5-1	-	TGCGCCAGCTCCGCCGGGGGTAGCACCTACGAGCAGTACTTC	CASSAGGSTYEQYF
TRBJ1-4	-	TRBV7-2	many	TGTGCCAGCAGCATAACTCGACAGGCGAATGAAAAACTGTTTTTT	CASSITRQANEKLFF
TRBJ1-1	-	TRBV7-9	few	TGTGCCAGCAGCTTAGACCAGGGCGACACTGAAGCTTTCTTT	CASSLDQGDTEAFF
TRBJ1-2	-	TRBV6-2/TRBV6-3	few	TGTGCCAGCAGCTACGGAAGAGGCTACACCTTC	CASSYGRGYTF
TRBJ2-1	-	TRBV6-2/TRBV6-3	once	TGTGCCAGCAGACCTAAATACTCTCCTTACAATGAGCAGTTCTTC	CASRPKYSPYNEQFF
TRBJ2-7	-	TRBV4-1	-	TGCGCCAGCAGCTGGGAAGGGACGGATACCTACGAGCAGTACTTC	CASSWEGTDTYEQYF
TRBJ2-1	-	TRBV7-6	-	TGTGCCAGCAGCTTAGCTGTAGACATTTCCTACAATGAGCAGTTCTTC	CASSLAVDISYNEQFF
TRBJ2-5	-	TRBV20-1	-	TGCAGTGCTAGCCCCTGGGAGTTAGGGGACGTAGGGGAGACCCAGTACTTC	CSASPWELGDVGETQYF
TRBJ2-7	-	TRBV20-1	-	TGCAGTGCTCGGAGGGGGAGTCGTTACGAGCAGTACTTC	CSARRGSRYEQYF
TRBJ2-2	TRBD1	TRBV29-1	-	TGCAGCGTTGCGACAGGGACGAACACCGGGGAGCTGTTTTTT	CSVATGTNTGELFF
TRBJ2-2	-	TRBV12-3/TRBV12-4	-	TGTGCCAGCAGTTCTGCCGGGGACGGGGAGCTGTTTTTT	CASSSAGDGELFF
TRBJ1-6	-	TRBV18	-	TGTGCCAGCTCCCCCACCGGGACCTATAATTCACCCCTCCACTTT	CASSPTGTYNSPLHF
TRBJ1-4	-	TRBV6-5	-	TGTGCCAGCAGTTACGGCTGGGGACTTGGTACAACTAATGAAAAACTGTTTTTT	CASSYGWGLGTTNEKLFF
TRBJ1-2	TRBD1	TRBV6-2/TRBV6-3	-	TGTGCCAGCAGACCAACAGGGGTGGGACTTGGAGGCTACACCTTC	CASRPTGVGLGGYTF
TRBJ2-7	TRBD1	TRBV7-6	-	TGTGCCAGCAGCTTTACAGGGGCCGGGGCCTACGAGCAGTACTTC	CASSFTGAGAYEQYF
TRBJ2-7	-	TRBV28	few	TGTGCCAGCAGTACCGCCGAGACGGTTACCTACGAGCAGTACTTC	CASSTAETVTYEQYF
TRBJ2-1	TRBD2	TRBV7-2	many	TGTGCCAGCAGCTCCAGACTAGCGGGGGGCCACAATGAGCAGTTCTTC	CASSSRLAGGHNEQFF
TRBJ2-2	-	TRBV6-6	-	TGTGCCAGCAGTGGGCGGGACACCCAGAACACCGGGGAGCTGTTTTTT	CASSGRDTQNTGELFF
TRBJ1-4	TRBD1	TRBV29-1	-	TGCAGCGTTACAGGGGGCGGGAGTGAAAAACTGTTTTTT	CSVTGGGSEKLFF
TRBJ2-2	TRBD1	TRBV6-6	-	TGTGCCAGCAGATTTAGCGACAGGGGCCCCTACACCGGGGAGCTGTTTTTT	CASRFSDRGPYTGELFF
TRBJ2-2	-	TRBV11-2	-	TGTGCCAGCAGTCCCCTAGGAGGGGGCAGGGCCGGGGAGCTGTTTTTT	CASSPLGGGRAGELFF
TRBJ2-5	TRBD2	TRBV6-1	few	TGTGCCAGTCACAGCGGGAGGTTATGGGAGACCCAGTACTTC	CASHSGRLWETQYF
TRBJ1-1	-	TRBV6-1	-	TGTGCCAGCAGTGGAAGTCCCCCTGGGGGGCAACGTTGGGCTTTCTTT	CASSGSPPGGQRWAFF
TRBJ1-3	-	TRBV4-1	-	TGCGCCAGCAGCCGCGGCCACTCTGGAAACACCATATATTTT	CASSRGHSGNTIYF